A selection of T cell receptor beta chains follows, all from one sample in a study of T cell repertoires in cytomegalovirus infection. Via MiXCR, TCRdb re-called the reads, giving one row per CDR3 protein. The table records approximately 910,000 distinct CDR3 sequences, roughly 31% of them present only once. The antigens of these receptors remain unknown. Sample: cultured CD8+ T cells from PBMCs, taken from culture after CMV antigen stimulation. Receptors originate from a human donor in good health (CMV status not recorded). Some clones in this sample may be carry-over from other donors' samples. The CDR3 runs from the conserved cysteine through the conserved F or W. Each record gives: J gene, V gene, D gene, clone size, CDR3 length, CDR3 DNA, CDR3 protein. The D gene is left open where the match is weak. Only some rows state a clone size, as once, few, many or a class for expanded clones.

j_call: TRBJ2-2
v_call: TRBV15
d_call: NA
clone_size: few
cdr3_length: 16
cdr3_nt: TGTGCCACCAGCAGAGATCTCCTTAACAGGGCCGGGGAGCTGTTTTTT
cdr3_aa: CATSRDLLNRAGELFF

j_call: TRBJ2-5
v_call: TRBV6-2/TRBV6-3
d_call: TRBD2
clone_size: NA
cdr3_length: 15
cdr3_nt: TGTGCCAGCAGTTATACTAGCGGAACCCAAGAGACCCAGTACTTC
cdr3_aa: CASSYTSGTQETQYF

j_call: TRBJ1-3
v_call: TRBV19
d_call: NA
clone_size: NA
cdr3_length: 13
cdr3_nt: TGTGCCAGCCACGAGAGTTCGGTGAACACCATATATTTT
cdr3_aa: CASHESSVNTIYF

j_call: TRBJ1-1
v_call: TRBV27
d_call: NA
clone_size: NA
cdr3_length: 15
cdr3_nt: TGTGCCAGCAGTTTAGTGCCGGGGGCAGGTACTGAAGCTTTCTTT
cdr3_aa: CASSLVPGAGTEAFF

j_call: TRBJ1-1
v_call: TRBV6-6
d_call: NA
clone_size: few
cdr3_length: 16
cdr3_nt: TGTGCCAGCAGTCCCCCCCGACAGTCCAGCGACACTGAAGCTTTCTTT
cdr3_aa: CASSPPRQSSDTEAFF

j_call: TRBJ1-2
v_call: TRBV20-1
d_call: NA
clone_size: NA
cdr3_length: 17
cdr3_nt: TGCAGTGCTAGAGATTTGGGGGGAAGACAGATTCCGGATGGCTACACCTTC
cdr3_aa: CSARDLGGRQIPDGYTF

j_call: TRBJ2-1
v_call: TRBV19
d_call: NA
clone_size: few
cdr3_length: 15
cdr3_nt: TGTGCCAGTAGTATAGGGGGTGCAGGGCAGAATGAGCAGTTCTTC
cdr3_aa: CASSIGGAGQNEQFF

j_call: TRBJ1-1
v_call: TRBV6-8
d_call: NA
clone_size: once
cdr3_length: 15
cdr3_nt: TGTGCCAGCAGTCCCCTTCTCAGAAGGAACACTGAAGCTTTCTTT
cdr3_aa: CASSPLLRRNTEAFF

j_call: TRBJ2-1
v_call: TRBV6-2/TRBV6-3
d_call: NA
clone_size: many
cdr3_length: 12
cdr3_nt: TGTGCCAGCAGCTACTCCTACAATGAGCAGTTCTTC
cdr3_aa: CASSYSYNEQFF

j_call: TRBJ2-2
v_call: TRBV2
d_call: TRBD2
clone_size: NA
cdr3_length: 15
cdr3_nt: TGTGCCAGCGAGGTAGCTAGCGGGGACACCGGGGAGCTGTTTTTT
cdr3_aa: CASEVASGDTGELFF

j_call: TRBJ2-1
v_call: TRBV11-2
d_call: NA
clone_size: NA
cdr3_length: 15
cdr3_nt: TGTGCCAGCGACGACGGGGGACAGAGCTACAATGAGCAGTTCTTC
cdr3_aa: CASDDGGQSYNEQFF

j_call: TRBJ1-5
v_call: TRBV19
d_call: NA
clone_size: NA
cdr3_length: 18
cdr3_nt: TGTGCCAGTAGCTCGGACGGCCGAAACCCCTATAGCAATCAGCCCCAGCATTTT
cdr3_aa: CASSSDGRNPYSNQPQHF

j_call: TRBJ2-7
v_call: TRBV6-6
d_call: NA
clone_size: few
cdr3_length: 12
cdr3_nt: TGTGCCAGCACCAACAGCGGGTACGAGCAGTACTTC
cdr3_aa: CASTNSGYEQYF

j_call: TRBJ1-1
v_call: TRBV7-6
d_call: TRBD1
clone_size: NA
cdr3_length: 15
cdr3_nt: TGTGCCAGCAGCCCGGAGGCAGGGGGGGACACTGAAGCTTTCTTT
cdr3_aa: CASSPEAGGDTEAFF

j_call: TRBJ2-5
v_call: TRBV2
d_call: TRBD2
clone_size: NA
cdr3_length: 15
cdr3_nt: TGTGCCAGCAGTGCAGAGCGGGGGTCCCAAGAGACCCAGTACTTC
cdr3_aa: CASSAERGSQETQYF

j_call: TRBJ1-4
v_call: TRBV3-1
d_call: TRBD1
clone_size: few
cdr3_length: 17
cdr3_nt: TGTGCCAGCAGCCAAGATCCCAGGGGGCATACTAATGAAAAACTGTTTTTT
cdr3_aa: CASSQDPRGHTNEKLFF

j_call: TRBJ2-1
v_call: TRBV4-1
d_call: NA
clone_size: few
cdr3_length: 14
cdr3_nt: TGCGCCAGCAGCCAAAGACTCGTAGGGGATGAGCAGTTCTTC
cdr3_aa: CASSQRLVGDEQFF

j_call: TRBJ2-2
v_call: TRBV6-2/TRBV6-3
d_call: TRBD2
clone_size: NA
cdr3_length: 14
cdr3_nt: TGTGCCAGCACCTCCCGGGGGGGCCCCGGGGAGCTGTTTTTT
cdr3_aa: CASTSRGGPGELFF

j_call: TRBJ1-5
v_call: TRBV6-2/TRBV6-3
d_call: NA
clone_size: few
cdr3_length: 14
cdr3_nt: TGTGCCAGCAGTTACTCGACAGCTCGTGAGCCCCAGCATTTT
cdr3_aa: CASSYSTAREPQHF

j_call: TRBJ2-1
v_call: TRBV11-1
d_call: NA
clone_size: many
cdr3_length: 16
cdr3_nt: TGTGCCAGCAGCTTCCACGACCCTACTTTTTACTATGAGCAGTTCTTC
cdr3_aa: CASSFHDPTFYYEQFF

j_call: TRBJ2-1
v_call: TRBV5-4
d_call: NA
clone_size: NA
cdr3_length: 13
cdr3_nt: TGTGCCAGCAGCGCGACAGAGGGCAATGAGCAGTTCTTC
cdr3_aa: CASSATEGNEQFF

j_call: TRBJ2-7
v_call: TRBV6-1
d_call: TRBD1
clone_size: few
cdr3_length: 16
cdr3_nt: TGTGCCAGCAGTGAAGAAAGGACAGGGGGGCCCTACGAGCAGTACTTC
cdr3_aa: CASSEERTGGPYEQYF

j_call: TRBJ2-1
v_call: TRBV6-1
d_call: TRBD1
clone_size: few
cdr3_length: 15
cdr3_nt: TGTGCCAGCAGCGCTAGACAGGGGGTGTGGAATGAGCAGTTCTTC
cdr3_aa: CASSARQGVWNEQFF

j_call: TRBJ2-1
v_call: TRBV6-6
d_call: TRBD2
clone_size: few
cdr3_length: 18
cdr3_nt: TGTGCCAGCAGTTACGGCCCAGGGCTAGCGGGGGGCGGGGATGAGCAGTTCTTC
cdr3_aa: CASSYGPGLAGGGDEQFF

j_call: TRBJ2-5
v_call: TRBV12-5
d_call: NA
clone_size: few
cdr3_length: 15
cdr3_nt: TGTGCTAGTGGTTTTGGGGCTAGCGAGGAAGAGACCCAGTACTTC
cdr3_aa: CASGFGASEEETQYF

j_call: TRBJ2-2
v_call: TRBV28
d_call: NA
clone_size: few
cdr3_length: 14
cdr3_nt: TGTGCCAGCAGTTTATGGGGGAACACCGGGGAGCTGTTTTTT
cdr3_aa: CASSLWGNTGELFF

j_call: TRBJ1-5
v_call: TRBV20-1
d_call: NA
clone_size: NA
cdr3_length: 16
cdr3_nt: TGCAGTGCTAGCGAGTCCCCGGGGAGAGGCAATCAGCCCCAGCAATTT
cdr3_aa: CSASESPGRGNQPQQF

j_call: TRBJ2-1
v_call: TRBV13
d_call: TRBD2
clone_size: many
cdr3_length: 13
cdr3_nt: TGTGCCAGCAGCTCCCATCTAGCGGCCTCGCAGTTCTTC
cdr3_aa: CASSSHLAASQFF

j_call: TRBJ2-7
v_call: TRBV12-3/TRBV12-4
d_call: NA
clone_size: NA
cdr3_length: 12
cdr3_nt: TGTGCCAGCAGTTTAGCCGGGGTCGAGCAGTACTTC
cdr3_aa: CASSLAGVEQYF

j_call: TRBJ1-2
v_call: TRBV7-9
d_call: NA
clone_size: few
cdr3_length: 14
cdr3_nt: TGTGCCAGCAGCGCCCCGGGACCCAACTATGGCTACACCTTC
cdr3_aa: CASSAPGPNYGYTF

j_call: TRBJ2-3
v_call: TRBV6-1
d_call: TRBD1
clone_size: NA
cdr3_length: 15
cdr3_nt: TGTGCCAGCAGTGCCCAGGACAGGGGGGCGGATACGCAGTATTTT
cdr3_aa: CASSAQDRGADTQYF

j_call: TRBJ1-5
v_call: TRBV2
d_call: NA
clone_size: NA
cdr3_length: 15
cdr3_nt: TGTGCCAGCAGTTCCAGGGTAGCCAGCAATCAGCCCCAGCATTTT
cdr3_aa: CASSSRVASNQPQHF

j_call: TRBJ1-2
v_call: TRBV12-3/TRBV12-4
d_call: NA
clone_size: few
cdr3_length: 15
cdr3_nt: TGTGCCAGCCGCGGGACACAGGGCGGTCCGTATGGCTACACCTTC
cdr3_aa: CASRGTQGGPYGYTF

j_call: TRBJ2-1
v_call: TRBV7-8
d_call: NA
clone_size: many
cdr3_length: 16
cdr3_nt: TGTGCCAGCAGCCCCGCGGACATTACAGCCTACAATGAGCAGTTCTTC
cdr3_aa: CASSPADITAYNEQFF

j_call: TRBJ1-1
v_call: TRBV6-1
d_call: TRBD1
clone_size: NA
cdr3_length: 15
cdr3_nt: TGTGCCAGCAACCTGGACAGGGGCATGAACACTGAAGCTTTCTTT
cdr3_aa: CASNLDRGMNTEAFF

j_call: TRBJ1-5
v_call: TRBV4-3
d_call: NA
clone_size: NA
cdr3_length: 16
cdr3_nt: TGCGCCAGCAGCCAAGAGGTTGGTTATTTAGGTCAGCCCCAGCATTTT
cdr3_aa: CASSQEVGYLGQPQHF

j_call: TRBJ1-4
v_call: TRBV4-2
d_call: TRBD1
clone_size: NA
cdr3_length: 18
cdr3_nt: TGTGCCAGCAGCCAAGGGGCGCGGAGGGGGCCTACTAATGAAAAACTGTTTTTT
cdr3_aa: CASSQGARRGPTNEKLFF

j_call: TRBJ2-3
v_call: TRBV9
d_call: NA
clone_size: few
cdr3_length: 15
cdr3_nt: TGTGCCAGCAGCCCAGATGGGGACCACACAGATACGCAGTATTTT
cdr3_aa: CASSPDGDHTDTQYF

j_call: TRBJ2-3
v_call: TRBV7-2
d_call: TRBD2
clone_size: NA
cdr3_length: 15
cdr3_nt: TGTGCCAACAGTTTTAGCGGGTCCGGCACAGATACGCAGTATTTT
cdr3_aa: CANSFSGSGTDTQYF

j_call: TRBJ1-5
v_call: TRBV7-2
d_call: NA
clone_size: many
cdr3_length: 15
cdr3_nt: TGTGCCAGCAGCTTGCTTTTGAGGGGGGATCAGCCCCAGCATTTT
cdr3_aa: CASSLLLRGDQPQHF

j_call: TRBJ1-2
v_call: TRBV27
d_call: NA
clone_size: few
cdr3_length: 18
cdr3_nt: TGTGCCAGCAGTTTATCGATCTATGGCAGGGCAAATTTGGCTGGCTACACCTTC
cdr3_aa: CASSLSIYGRANLAGYTF